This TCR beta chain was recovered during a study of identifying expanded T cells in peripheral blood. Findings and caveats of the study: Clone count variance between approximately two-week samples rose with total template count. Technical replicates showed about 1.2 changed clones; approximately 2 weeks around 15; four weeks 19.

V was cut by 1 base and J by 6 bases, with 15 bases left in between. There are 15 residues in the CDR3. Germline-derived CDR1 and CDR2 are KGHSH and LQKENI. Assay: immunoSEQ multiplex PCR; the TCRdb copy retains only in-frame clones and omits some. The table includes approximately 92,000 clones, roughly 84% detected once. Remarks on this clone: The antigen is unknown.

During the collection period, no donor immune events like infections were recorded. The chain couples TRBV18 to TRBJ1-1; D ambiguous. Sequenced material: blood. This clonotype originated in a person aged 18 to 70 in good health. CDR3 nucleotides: TGTGCCAGCTCACCACGTCAAGCGGGAGTCTCTGAAGCTTTCTTT. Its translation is CASSPRQAGVSEAFF.